A single T cell receptor (beta chain) is shown here with its context. This sample is drawn from a study of OX40 agonist ivuxolimab in advanced cancers. About the study: Participants could have had prior anti-PD-1, anti-PD-L1 or anti-CTLA-4 therapy, and about 37% had some.

The length of the CDR3 is 15 residues. The germline CDR1 and CDR2 sequences are MNHNY and SVGAGI (reference sequence). The V gene end was trimmed by 6 bases and the J gene end by 5 bases; junction bases not matched to a gene: 10. The method was immunoSEQ multiplex PCR; TCRdb's version includes in-frame clones alone and lacks a portion of them. The data hold roughly 70,000 clones, with approximately 80% observed a single time. This sequence joins TRBV6-6 and TRBJ2-5; TRBD2 matches 9 bases. The sample consisted of CD4+ or CD8+ T cells sorted from blood, taken in a trial of the OX40 agonist ivuxolimab. The clonotype originates from an adult with an advanced solid tumor such as melanoma, head and neck, liver or kidney cancer. The CDR3 loop is CASRLAGNLRETQYF. The CDR3 nucleotides are TGTGCCAGCAGGCTAGCGGGAAACCTGAGGGAGACCCAGTACTTC.